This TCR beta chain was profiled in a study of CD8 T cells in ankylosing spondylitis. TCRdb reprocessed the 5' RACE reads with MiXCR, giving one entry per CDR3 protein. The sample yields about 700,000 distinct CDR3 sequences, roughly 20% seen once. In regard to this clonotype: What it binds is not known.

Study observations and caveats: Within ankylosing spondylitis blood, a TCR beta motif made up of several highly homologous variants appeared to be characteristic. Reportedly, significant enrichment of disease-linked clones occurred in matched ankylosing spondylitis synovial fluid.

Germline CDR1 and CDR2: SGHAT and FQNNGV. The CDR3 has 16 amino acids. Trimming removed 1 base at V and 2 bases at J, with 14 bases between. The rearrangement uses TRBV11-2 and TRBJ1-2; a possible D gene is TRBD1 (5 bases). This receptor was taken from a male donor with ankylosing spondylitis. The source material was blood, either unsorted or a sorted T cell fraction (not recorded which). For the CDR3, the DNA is TGTGCCAGCAGCTTAGTAAGGGGCTCCACGAACTATGGCTACACCTTC. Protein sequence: CASSLVRGSTNYGYTF.